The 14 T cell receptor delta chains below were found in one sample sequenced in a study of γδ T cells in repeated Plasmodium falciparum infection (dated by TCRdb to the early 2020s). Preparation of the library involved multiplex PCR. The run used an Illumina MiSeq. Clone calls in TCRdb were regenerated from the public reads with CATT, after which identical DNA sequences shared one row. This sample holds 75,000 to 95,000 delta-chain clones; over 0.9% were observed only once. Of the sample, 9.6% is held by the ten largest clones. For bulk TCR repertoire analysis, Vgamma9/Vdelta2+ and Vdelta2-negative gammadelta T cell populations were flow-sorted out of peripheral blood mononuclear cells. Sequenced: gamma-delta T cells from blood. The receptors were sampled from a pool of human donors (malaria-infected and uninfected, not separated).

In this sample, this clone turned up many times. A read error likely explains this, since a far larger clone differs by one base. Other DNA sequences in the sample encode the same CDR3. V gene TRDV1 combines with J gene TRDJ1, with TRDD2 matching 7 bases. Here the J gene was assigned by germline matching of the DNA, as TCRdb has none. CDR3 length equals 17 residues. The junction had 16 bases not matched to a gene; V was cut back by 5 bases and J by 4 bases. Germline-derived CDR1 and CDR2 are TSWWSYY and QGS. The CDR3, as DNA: TGTGCTCTTGGGCTATTTCCTACAGGGCGCACGAACGATAAACTCATCTTT. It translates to CALGLFPTGRTNDKLIF.

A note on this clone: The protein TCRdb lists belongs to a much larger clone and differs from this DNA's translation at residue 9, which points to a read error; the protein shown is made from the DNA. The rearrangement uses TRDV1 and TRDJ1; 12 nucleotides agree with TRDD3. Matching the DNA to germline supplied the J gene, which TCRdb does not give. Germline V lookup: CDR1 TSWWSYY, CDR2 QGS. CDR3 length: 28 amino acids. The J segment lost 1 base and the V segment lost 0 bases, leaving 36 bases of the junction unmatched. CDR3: CALGELVSSGLASNTGGYPLWTTDKLIF. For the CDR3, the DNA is TGTGCTCTTGGGGAACTAGTCTCAAGTGGCCTCGCCTCGAACACTGGGGGATACCCCCTTTGGACCACCGATAAACTCATCTTT.

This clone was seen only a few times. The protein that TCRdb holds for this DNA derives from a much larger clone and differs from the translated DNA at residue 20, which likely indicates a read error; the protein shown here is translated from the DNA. For the CDR3, the DNA is TGTGCTCTTGGGGAAGGTGTTACCCGGGGCCGACTGGGGGCTCCGTACACCGATAAACCCATCTTT. Translating it yields CALGEGVTRGRLGAPYTDKPIF. The J gene has no call, while the V gene is TRDV1; the table's D call, TRDD3, was not checked against the DNA. This CDR3 is 22 amino acids long. Germline-derived CDR1 and CDR2 are TSWWSYY and QGS.

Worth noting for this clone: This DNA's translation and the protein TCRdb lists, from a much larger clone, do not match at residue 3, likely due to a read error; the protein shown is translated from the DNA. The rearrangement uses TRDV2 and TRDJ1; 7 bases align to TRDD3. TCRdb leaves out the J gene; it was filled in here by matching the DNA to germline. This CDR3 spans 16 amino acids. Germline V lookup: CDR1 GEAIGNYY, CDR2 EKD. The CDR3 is CARERLGISTLDKLIF. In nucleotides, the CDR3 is TGTGCCCGTGAGCGACTGGGGATATCTACCCTCGATAAACTCATCTTT.

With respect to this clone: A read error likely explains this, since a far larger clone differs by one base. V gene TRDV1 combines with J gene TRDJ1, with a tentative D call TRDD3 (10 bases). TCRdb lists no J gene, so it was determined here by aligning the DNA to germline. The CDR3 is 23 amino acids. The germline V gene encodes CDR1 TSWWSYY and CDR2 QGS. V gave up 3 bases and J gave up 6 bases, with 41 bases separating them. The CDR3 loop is CALGEPPSYTKFGGGYTNNKLIF. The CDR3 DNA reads TGTGCTCTTGGGGAGCCGCCTTCCTACACGAAATTTGGTGGGGGATACACCAACAATAAACTCATCTTT.

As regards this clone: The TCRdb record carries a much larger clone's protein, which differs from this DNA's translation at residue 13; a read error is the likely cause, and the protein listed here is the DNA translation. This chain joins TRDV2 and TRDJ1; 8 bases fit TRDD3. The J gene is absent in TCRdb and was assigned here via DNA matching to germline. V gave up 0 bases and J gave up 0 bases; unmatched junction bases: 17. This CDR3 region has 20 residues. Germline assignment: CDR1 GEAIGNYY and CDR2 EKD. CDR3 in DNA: TGTGCCTGTGACACCGTTTCGGAGGGATACGGGCGTTCGTACACCGATAAACTCATCTTT. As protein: CACDTVSEGYGRSYTDKLIF.

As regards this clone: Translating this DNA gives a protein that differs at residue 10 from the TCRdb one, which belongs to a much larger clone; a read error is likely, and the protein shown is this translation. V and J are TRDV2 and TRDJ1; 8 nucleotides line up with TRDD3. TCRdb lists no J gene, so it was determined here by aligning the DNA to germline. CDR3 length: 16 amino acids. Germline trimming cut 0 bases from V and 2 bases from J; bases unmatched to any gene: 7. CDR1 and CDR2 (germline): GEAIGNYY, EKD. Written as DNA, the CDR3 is TGTGCCTGTGACACCGGACTACTGGGGGGTACCGATAAACTCATCTTT. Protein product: CACDTGLLGGTDKLIF.

CDR3 sequence (DNA): TGTGCCTTAGGCGGGAGGATGGGGGTCCTGTACACCGATAAACTCATCTTT. This gives the protein CALGGRMGVLYTDKLIF. The gene calls are TRDV3 and TRDJ1; a weak D match, TRDD3 (6 bases). No J gene was available from TCRdb, and it was assigned here by a germline match of the DNA. Germline CDR1 reads TVYSNPD; CDR2 reads GDNSRS (reference sequence). CDR3 length: 17 residues. Trimming stripped 3 bases from V and 0 bases from J, with 23 bases between.

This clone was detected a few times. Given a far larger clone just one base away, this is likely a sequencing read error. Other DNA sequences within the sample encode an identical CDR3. The CDR3 here is CALGKAKLIF. The CDR3 region has the DNA TGCGCTCTTGGGAAGGCCAAACTCATCTTT. The J gene is TRDJ1, the V gene TRDV1; D gene ambiguous. Looked up from germline, CDR1 is TSWWSYY and CDR2 is QGS. This CDR3 has 10 residues.

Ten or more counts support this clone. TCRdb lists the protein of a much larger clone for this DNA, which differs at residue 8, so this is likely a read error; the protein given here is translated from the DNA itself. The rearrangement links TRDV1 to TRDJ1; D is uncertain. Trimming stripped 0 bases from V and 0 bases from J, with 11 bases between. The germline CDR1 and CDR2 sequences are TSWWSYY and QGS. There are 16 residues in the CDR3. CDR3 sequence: CALGELSLFYTDKLIF. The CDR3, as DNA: TGTGCTCTTGGGGAACTCTCCCTCTTCTACACCGATAAACTCATCTTT.

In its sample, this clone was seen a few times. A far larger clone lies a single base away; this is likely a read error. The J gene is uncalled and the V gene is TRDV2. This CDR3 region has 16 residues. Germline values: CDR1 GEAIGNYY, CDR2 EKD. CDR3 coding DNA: TGTGCCTGTGACGCGGCCTTCCCCCCCAACACCGATAAGCTCATCTTT. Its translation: CACDAAFPPNTDKLIF.

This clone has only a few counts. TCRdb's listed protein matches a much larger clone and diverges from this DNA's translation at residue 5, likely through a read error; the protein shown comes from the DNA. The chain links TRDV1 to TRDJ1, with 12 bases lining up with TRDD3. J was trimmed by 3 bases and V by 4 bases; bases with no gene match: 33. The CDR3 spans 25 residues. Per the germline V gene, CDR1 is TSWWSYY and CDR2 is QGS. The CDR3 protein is CALGGRGPTQNLLGDTTLGPDKLIF. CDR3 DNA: TGTGCTCTTGGGGGACGTGGTCCTACTCAAAACTTACTGGGGGATACAACTTTGGGACCCGATAAACTCATCTTT.

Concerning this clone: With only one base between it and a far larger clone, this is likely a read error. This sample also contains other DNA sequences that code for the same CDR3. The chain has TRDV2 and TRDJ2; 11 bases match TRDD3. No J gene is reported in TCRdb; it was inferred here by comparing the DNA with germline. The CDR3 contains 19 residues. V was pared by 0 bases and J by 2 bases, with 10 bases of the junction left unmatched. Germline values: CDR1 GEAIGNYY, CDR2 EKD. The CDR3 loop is CACDTLTTGGYGLTAQLFF. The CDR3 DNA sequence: TGTGCCTGTGACACCCTAACGACTGGGGGATATGGCTTGACAGCACAACTCTTCTTT.

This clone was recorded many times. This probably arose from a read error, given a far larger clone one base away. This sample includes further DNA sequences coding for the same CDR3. The CDR3 DNA sequence: TGTGCTCTTGGGATGTTCCCTTTTAAACTCATCTTT. Encoded protein: CALGMFPFKLIF. V and J are TRDV1 and TRDJ1; D ambiguous. Germline values: CDR1 TSWWSYY, CDR2 QGS. The V end was cut by 5 bases, the J end by 7 bases, with 11 bases between. The length of the CDR3 is 12 residues.